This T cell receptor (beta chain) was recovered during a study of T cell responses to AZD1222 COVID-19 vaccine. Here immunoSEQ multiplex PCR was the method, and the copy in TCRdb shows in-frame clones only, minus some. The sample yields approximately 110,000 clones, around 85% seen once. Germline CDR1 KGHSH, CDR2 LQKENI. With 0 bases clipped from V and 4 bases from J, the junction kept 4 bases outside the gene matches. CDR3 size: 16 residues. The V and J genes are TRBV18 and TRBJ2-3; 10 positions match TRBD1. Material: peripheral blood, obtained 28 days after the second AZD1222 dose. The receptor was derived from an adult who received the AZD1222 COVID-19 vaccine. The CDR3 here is CASSPPRQGAADTQYF. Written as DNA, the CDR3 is TGTGCCAGCTCACCACCCCGACAGGGGGCGGCAGATACGCAGTATTTT.